This record concerns one TCR beta chain sequence. Trimming took off 4 bases at V and 5 bases at J, with 15 bases between the two ends. Looked up from germline, CDR1 is MGHRA and CDR2 is YSYEKL. The CDR3 extends over 15 amino acids. The record originates from a study of T cells in Graves' hyperthyroidism and ophthalmopathy. The TCR beta CDR3 regions underwent amplification using RNA transcripts as the source. The HTBI set primed first-round TCR CDR3 RT-PCR. TCRdb itself ran the multiplex PCR reads through MiXCR, one entry per CDR3 protein. The data contain hundreds of thousands of distinct CDR3 sequences, about a sixth of them seen just once; the ten biggest clones take up 15% to 20%.

The gene calls are TRBV4-1 and TRBJ2-1; a weak D match, TRBD1 (5 bases). The sequenced sample was blood. The receptor was isolated from a woman in her late teens or twenties with Graves' hyperthyroidism. As DNA, the CDR3 is TGCGCCAGCAGCCCTTTGGGGCGCAATAACAATGAGCAGTTCTTC. As protein: CASSPLGRNNNEQFF.